What follows are 31 T cell receptor beta chains derived from one specimen sequenced in a study of blood T cell repertoires in COVID-19. The data were produced by immunoSEQ multiplex PCR, yet TCRdb's version contains in-frame clones alone and is incomplete. This sample has 250,000 to 350,000 clones, with approximately 88% found just once. What was sequenced was peripheral blood. These receptors were collected from a woman between 40 and 50 years old who had recovered from COVID-19.

The chain couples TRBV6-5 to TRBJ1-1, with TRBD1 as a possible D gene (5 bases). Trimming removed 7 bases at V and 5 bases at J, with 11 bases between. Germline V gene sequence: CDR1 MNHEY, CDR2 SVGAGI. This CDR3 comprises 12 residues. The CDR3 DNA is TGTGCCAGCACCCGGGGGGGGACTGAAGCTTTCTTT. This translates into CASTRGGTEAFF.

This clone was observed a few times. This sequence joins TRBV5-1 and TRBJ2-2, with a weak D call TRBD1 (5 bases). The germline V and J ends were trimmed by 5 bases and 1 base, with 15 bases remaining between them. This CDR3 comprises 16 residues. Looked up from germline, CDR1 is SGHRS and CDR2 is YFSETQ. The CDR3 DNA reads TGCGCCAGCAGTAGGGGCAGGCAGGTGAACACCGGGGAGCTGTTTTTT. Translation gives CASSRGRQVNTGELFF.

The chain is built from TRBV5-1 and TRBJ2-5, with TRBD2 matching 14 bases. The V and J ends lost 4 bases and 2 bases, in that order; junction bases with no gene match: 7. CDR1 SGHRS and CDR2 YFSETQ come from the germline V gene. The CDR3 is 17 amino acids. The CDR3 is CASSPGTSGSRQETQYF. The CDR3 coding sequence is TGCGCCAGCAGCCCGGGGACTAGCGGGAGTAGGCAAGAGACCCAGTACTTC.

The sample holds a few counts of this clone. The CDR3 coding sequence is TGCGCCACCCGAGGAGGGACGGTTCAGCCCCAGCATTTT. It translates to CATRGGTVQPQHF. V and J are TRBV23-1 and TRBJ1-5, with D possibly TRBD1 on 5 matching bases. TRBV23-1 is designated an ORF whose function remains uncertain. CDR3 length: 13 amino acids. Trimming took 10 bases from V and 6 from J, leaving 16 bases between them.

The chain joins TRBV19 to TRBJ2-1; a weak D match, TRBD2 (5 bases). This CDR3 has 14 amino acids. Germline CDR1 LNHDA, CDR2 SQIVND (reference sequence). Trimming took 6 bases from V and 4 from J, leaving 13 bases between them. The CDR3 DNA reads TGTGCCAGTAGGTCGGGGTGGACTTACAATGAGCAGTTCTTC. Encoded protein: CASRSGWTYNEQFF. Full variable domain (remainder filled in from reference TRBV19 and TRBJ2-1): DGGITQSPKYLFRKEGQNVTLSCEQNLNHDAMYWYRQDPGQGLRLIYYSQIVNDFQKGDIAEGYSVSREKKESFPLTVTSAQKNPTAFYLCASRSGWTYNEQFFGPGTRLTVL.

This rearrangement joins TRBV19 to TRBJ2-5; 12 bases align to TRBD2. The V and J ends lost 4 bases and 5 bases, in that order; junction bases with no gene match: 8. CDR1 and CDR2 (germline): LNHDA, SQIVND (reference sequence). This CDR3 comprises 16 residues. The CDR3 region is CASSRGLAGGFETQYF. The DNA of the CDR3 is TGTGCCAGTAGTAGGGGTCTAGCGGGAGGGTTCGAGACCCAGTACTTC. The whole variable domain, remainder taken from reference TRBV19 and TRBJ2-5, is DGGITQSPKYLFRKEGQNVTLSCEQNLNHDAMYWYRQDPGQGLRLIYYSQIVNDFQKGDIAEGYSVSREKKESFPLTVTSAQKNPTAFYLCASSRGLAGGFETQYFGPGTRLLVL.

The chain combines TRBV7-6 with TRBJ2-1; 9 bases are a match to TRBD2. The germline V gene encodes CDR1 SGHVS and CDR2 FNYEAQ. The V gene end was trimmed by 3 bases and the J gene end by 8 bases; junction bases not matched to a gene: 11. The CDR3 runs 16 residues. The CDR3 DNA sequence: TGTGCCAGCAGCTTTCTAGCGGGAACGCTCTCTGATGAGCAGTTCTTC. It specifies CASSFLAGTLSDEQFF.

The chain uses TRBV5-1 and TRBJ1-4; no firm D call. Germline V CDR1 and CDR2: SGHRS, YFSETQ. The CDR3 totals 17 residues. Trimming took off 1 base at V and 0 bases at J, with 13 bases between the two ends. CDR3 bases: TGCGCCAGCAGCTTGTCCGGGGATACCTCAACTAATGAAAAACTGTTTTTT. It yields the protein CASSLSGDTSTNEKLFF.

The rearrangement links TRBV6-1 to TRBJ2-2, with 11 bases that match TRBD2. V lost 4 bases, J lost 5 bases, and 3 bases stayed unmatched. Germline V gives CDR1 MNHNS, CDR2 SASEGT. The CDR3 loop spans 15 amino acids. CDR3 loop: CASSVASGRTGELFF. The CDR3 DNA reads TGTGCCAGCAGTGTAGCTAGCGGGAGGACCGGGGAGCTGTTTTTT.

J is TRBJ1-4 and V is TRBV6-5, with TRBD1 as a possible D gene (5 bases). Trimming pared 0 bases from V and 8 bases from J, leaving 13 bases between. This CDR3 has 15 amino acids. Germline V gene data show CDR1 as MNHEY and CDR2 as SVGAGI. In DNA, the CDR3 is TGTGCCAGCAGTTACTCGGCGCAGGGTAGGGAAAAACTGTTTTTT. Encoded protein: CASSYSAQGREKLFF.

The V and J genes are TRBV27 and TRBJ2-5, with D possibly being TRBD2 (5 bases). The CDR3 is 14 residues long. Germline V CDR1 and CDR2: MNHEY, SMNVEV (reference sequence). Trimming removed 4 bases at V and 5 bases at J, with 14 bases between. Written as DNA, the CDR3 is TGTGCCAGCAGTTCTCAACTCGGCGGGGAGACCCAGTACTTC. Protein sequence: CASSSQLGGETQYF.

The genes are TRBV28 and TRBJ1-6; no firm D call. CDR3 length equals 12 residues. V lost 8 bases and J lost 8, with 10 bases in between. Germline CDR1 reads MDHEN; CDR2 reads SYDVKM. CDR3 sequence reads: CASGPFDSPLHF. The CDR3 region has the DNA TGTGCCAGCGGCCCGTTTGATTCACCCCTCCACTTT.

This chain links TRBV6-1 with TRBJ1-1; tentatively, D is TRBD1 (5 bases). The CDR3 spans 16 residues. V was shortened by 4 bases and J by 1 base, with 16 bases between the two germline ends. The germline V gene encodes CDR1 MNHNS and CDR2 SASEGT. CDR3 sequence: CASSAVSHGANTEAFF. The CDR3 bases are TGTGCCAGCAGTGCGGTATCGCATGGGGCGAACACTGAAGCTTTCTTT.

The gene calls are TRBV19 and TRBJ2-1; 9 bases are shared with TRBD2. Germline loops: CDR1 LNHDA, CDR2 SQIVND (reference sequence). This CDR3 spans 14 amino acids. J was trimmed by 12 bases and V by 1 base; bases with no gene match: 7. For the CDR3, the DNA is TGTGCCAGTAGTATAGGAGGCGGGGGGGGTGTGCAGTTCTTC. Translation: CASSIGGGGGVQFF. The entire variable domain, with the rest obtained from reference TRBV19 and TRBJ2-1, is as follows: DGGITQSPKYLFRKEGQNVTLSCEQNLNHDAMYWYRQDPGQGLRLIYYSQIVNDFQKGDIAEGYSVSREKKESFPLTVTSAQKNPTAFYLCASSIGGGGGVQFFGPGTRLTVL.

The J gene is TRBJ2-7, the V gene TRBV12-3 or TRBV12-4; a weak D match, TRBD1 (5 bases). This CDR3 contains 13 residues. The germline V and J ends were trimmed by 5 bases and 5 bases, with 13 bases remaining between them. The CDR3 is CASSRGGIDEQYF. CDR3 nucleotide sequence: TGTGCCAGCAGTAGGGGTGGGATAGACGAGCAGTACTTC.

The V call is TRBV6-5, the J call TRBJ2-7, with TRBD1 matching 8 bases. Germline CDR1 is MNHEY and CDR2 is SVGAGI. This CDR3 has 15 amino acids. The J segment lost 7 bases and the V segment lost 6 bases, leaving 14 bases of the junction unmatched. CDR3 in amino acids: CASRSGAGGFNEQYF. The CDR3 DNA reads TGTGCCAGCAGAAGTGGGGCAGGGGGCTTTAATGAGCAGTACTTC.

The rearrangement links TRBV11-3 to TRBJ1-1; 8 nucleotides match TRBD1. The germline CDR1 and CDR2 sequences are SGHNT and YENEEA. The CDR3 is 15 amino acids. J lost 1 base, V lost 1 base, and 2 bases had no gene match. The CDR3 nucleotides read TGTGCCAGCAGCTTAGTTGGGACAGGGAACACTGAAGCTTTCTTT. It specifies CASSLVGTGNTEAFF. The whole variable domain, remainder taken from reference TRBV11-3 and TRBJ1-1, is EAGVVQSPRYKIIEKKQPVAFWCNPISGHNTLYWYLQNLGQGPELLIRYENEEAVDDSQLPKDRFSAERLKGVDSTLKIQPAELGDSAVYLCASSLVGTGNTEAFFGQGTRLTVV.

This chain connects TRBV30 to TRBJ2-7; 12 positions match TRBD1. The CDR3 loop spans 13 amino acids. The germline V gene has CDR1 GTSNPN and CDR2 SVGIG (reference sequence). After removal of 5 bases from V and 5 bases from J, the junction contained 4 bases not matched to a gene. The CDR3 sequence: CAWGGQGADEQYF. The CDR3 nucleotides read TGTGCCTGGGGGGGACAGGGGGCAGACGAGCAGTACTTC.

The chain links TRBV7-9 to TRBJ1-1; maybe TRBD1 (5 bases). V gave up 1 base and J gave up 6 bases, with 15 bases separating them. This CDR3 has 15 amino acids. In germline, CDR1 is SEHNR, CDR2 FQNEAQ (reference sequence). As DNA, the CDR3 is TGTGCCAGCAGCTTAGTCTCAGCAGGGATTCCTGAAGCTTTCTTT. Translation: CASSLVSAGIPEAFF.

With respect to this clone: The junction does not match germline at one end; this may be a read error. This chain links TRBV6-5 with TRBJ1-5, with D maybe TRBD1 (5 bases). The CDR3 is 13 residues long. Per the germline V gene, CDR1 is MNHEY and CDR2 is SVGAGI. CDR3 sequence reads: CASSQTENLPQHF. CDR3 in DNA: TGTGCCAGCAGCCAGACAGAGAATCTGCCCCAGCATTTT.

Remarks on this clone: The conserved closing phenylalanine or tryptophan is absent in this CDR3, likely reflecting a read error. No DNA is shown, since the ends of the CDR3 on it are uncertain; the CDR3 is the one TCRdb lists. The chain carries TRBV21-1 and TRBJ2-7; no check of the table's D call, TRBD2, against the DNA was made. TRBV21-1 is an annotated pseudogene. The CDR3 has 12 residues if both end residues are counted. The CDR3: CASSKVRLAEPH.

The chain employs TRBV4-1 and TRBJ2-2, with D possibly TRBD2 on 5 matching bases. Per germline, CDR1 MGHRA and CDR2 YSYEKL. The germline V and J ends were trimmed by 1 base and 4 bases, with 10 bases remaining between them. This CDR3 is 15 amino acids long. The CDR3 region is CASSQGPGGTGELFF. The DNA for the CDR3 is TGCGCCAGCAGCCAAGGGCCCGGAGGCACCGGGGAGCTGTTTTTT.

The chain carries TRBV19 and TRBJ2-1; TRBD1 aligns across 7 bases. The germline V gene encodes CDR1 LNHDA and CDR2 SQIVND (reference sequence). The CDR3 sequence is 12 residues long. Trimming at V came to 6 bases and at J to 5 bases, leaving 1 base not matched to a gene. Here the CDR3 DNA reads TGTGCCAGTAGGGGACAGCACAATGAGCAGTTCTTC. Its protein product is CASRGQHNEQFF.

The V call is TRBV7-6, the J call TRBJ2-5, with TRBD2 matching over 8 bases. From germline, CDR1 is SGHVS and CDR2 FNYEAQ. This CDR3 is 17 amino acids long. The J segment lost 2 bases and the V segment lost 0 bases, leaving 8 bases of the junction unmatched. CDR3 sequence reads: CASSLALLSGAQETQYF. Written as DNA, the CDR3 is TGTGCCAGCAGCTTAGCCCTACTTAGCGGGGCACAAGAGACCCAGTACTTC.

The V and J genes are TRBV28 and TRBJ2-2; D might be TRBD2 (5 bases). CDR3 length: 14 amino acids. Germline values: CDR1 MDHEN, CDR2 SYDVKM. Trimming took off 2 bases at V and 8 bases at J, with 12 bases between the two ends. CDR3 coding DNA: TGTGCCAGCAGTTTAAGAGGGTACGGTGGGGAGCTGTTTTTT. Translated: CASSLRGYGGELFF.

The chain uses TRBV4-2 and TRBJ2-5, with 11 bases fitting TRBD2. This CDR3 spans 17 amino acids. Looked up from germline, CDR1 is LGHNA and CDR2 is YNFKEQ. V was pared by 0 bases and J by 1 base, with 4 bases of the junction left unmatched. The CDR3 here is CASSQDLTSGVQETQYF. The DNA of the CDR3 is TGTGCCAGCAGCCAAGATTTGACTAGCGGGGTCCAAGAGACCCAGTACTTC.

The chain is built from TRBV4-1 and TRBJ2-1, with TRBD2 matching 14 bases. The CDR3 has 17 residues. Germline assignment: CDR1 MGHRA and CDR2 YSYEKL. V lost 1 base, J lost 5 bases, and 4 bases stayed unmatched. The CDR3 spells CASSQGLAGGLHNEQFF. The CDR3 nucleotides read TGCGCCAGCAGCCAAGGACTAGCGGGAGGGTTGCACAATGAGCAGTTCTTC.

The J gene is TRBJ1-2, the V gene TRBV24-1; TRBD1 aligns across 10 bases. The CDR3 totals 14 residues. Germline trimming cut 4 bases from V and 9 bases from J; bases unmatched to any gene: 7. Germline V gene sequence: CDR1 KGHDR, CDR2 SFDVKD. CDR3 amino acids: CATSDGTGEARYTF. CDR3 bases: TGTGCCACCAGTGACGGGACAGGGGAAGCGCGCTACACCTTC.

J is TRBJ1-1 and V is TRBV7-8; D is perhaps TRBD1 (6 bases). From germline, CDR1 is SGHVS and CDR2 FQNEAQ. The CDR3 has 16 amino acids. V dropped 4 bases and J dropped 1 base, with 16 bases sitting between them. CDR3 bases: TGTGCCAGCAGCTCCCGACAGGCCGGCCAGAACACTGAAGCTTTCTTT. It translates to CASSSRQAGQNTEAFF.

The chain uses TRBV6-5 and TRBJ1-6, with 7 bases identical to TRBD1. The CDR3 has 15 residues. V trimming: 6 bases; J trimming: 6 bases; junction bases outside the gene matches: 8. In germline, CDR1 is MNHEY, CDR2 SVGAGI. The DNA for the CDR3 is TGTGCCAGCAGCCTAACCGGGACAGTTAATTCACCCCTCCACTTT. As protein: CASSLTGTVNSPLHF.

V usage is TRBV7-9 and J usage is TRBJ2-1; TRBD2 agrees at 8 bases. Germline V gene sequence: CDR1 SEHNR, CDR2 FQNEAQ (reference sequence). V was pared by 5 bases and J by 2 bases, with 5 bases of the junction left unmatched. The CDR3 sequence is 15 residues long. The CDR3 coding sequence is TGTGCCAGCAGCCATCCGGGACTAGCCTACAATGAGCAGTTCTTC. Translating it yields CASSHPGLAYNEQFF.